Presented here are 9 T cell receptor beta chains from one specimen sequenced in a study of OX40 agonist ivuxolimab in advanced cancers. Here immunoSEQ multiplex PCR was the method, and the copy in TCRdb shows in-frame clones only, minus some. The sample contains roughly 34,000 clones, approximately 79% of which appear only once. The material was CD4+ or CD8+ T cells sorted from blood, obtained in a trial of the OX40 agonist ivuxolimab. All receptors derive from an adult with an advanced solid tumor such as melanoma, head and neck, liver or kidney cancer.

The V gene is TRBV9, the J gene TRBJ2-2, with TRBD2 matching 10 bases. V was pared by 2 bases and J by 7 bases, with 8 bases of the junction left unmatched. The germline V gene has CDR1 SGDLS and CDR2 YYNGEE. This CDR3 region has 16 residues. The CDR3: CASSVLAGARNGELFF. The CDR3 nucleotides are TGTGCCAGCAGCGTGCTAGCGGGGGCTCGGAACGGGGAGCTGTTTTTT.

The chain has TRBV9 and TRBJ2-5; 7 positions match TRBD2. CDR3 length: 16 residues. The V and J ends lost 0 bases and 3 bases, in that order; junction bases with no gene match: 8. CDR1 is SGDLS and CDR2 is YYNGEE in the germline V gene. CDR3 sequence reads: CASSVVGLADKETQYF. CDR3 in DNA: TGTGCCAGCAGCGTAGTTGGGCTAGCGGATAAAGAGACCCAGTACTTC.

The V call is TRBV5-1, the J call TRBJ2-7, with TRBD1 matching over 9 bases. The germline V gene has CDR1 SGHRS and CDR2 YFSETQ. Trimming removed 7 bases from V and 3 bases from J; junction bases left unmatched: 2. This CDR3 has 12 amino acids. The CDR3 DNA sequence: TGCGCCAGCGCGGGACAGGGCTACGAGCAGTACTTC. This codes for CASAGQGYEQYF.

This clone has only a few counts. The V gene is TRBV5-1, the J gene TRBJ2-7; no clear D gene. The CDR3 spans 16 residues. The germline V and J ends were trimmed by 0 bases and 0 bases, with 13 bases remaining between them. In germline, CDR1 is SGHRS, CDR2 YFSETQ. CDR3 in amino acids: CASSLDGAFSSYEQYF. Written as DNA, the CDR3 is TGCGCCAGCAGCTTGGACGGCGCCTTCAGCTCCTACGAGCAGTACTTC.

The chain combines TRBV10-3 with TRBJ2-1, with 7 positions matching TRBD1. Germline V gene sequence: CDR1 ENHRY, CDR2 SYGVKD. Germline trimming cut 6 bases from V and 8 bases from J; bases unmatched to any gene: 10. The CDR3 spans 14 residues. This CDR3 is CAIRGGFTSDEQFF. The DNA for the CDR3 is TGTGCCATCAGAGGGGGCTTTACGTCTGATGAGCAGTTCTTC.

The J gene is TRBJ2-3, the V gene TRBV9; 8 nucleotides line up with TRBD2. The length of the CDR3 is 17 residues. V dropped 2 bases and J dropped 0; count of bases not matched to a gene: 8. Per germline, CDR1 SGDLS and CDR2 YYNGEE. The CDR3 region has the DNA TGTGCCAGCAGCGTCAAGGGCGGGGGGTTCAGCACAGATACGCAGTATTTT. Translating it yields CASSVKGGGFSTDTQYF.

The gene calls are TRBV28 and TRBJ1-5, with 7 bases that match TRBD1. V shed 6 bases and J 5 bases; nucleotides not matched to a gene: 10. Germline values: CDR1 MDHEN, CDR2 SYDVKM. CDR3 size: 15 residues. CDR3 DNA sequence: TGTGCCAGCAGCGGATCCGGGACAGAGTATCAGCCCCAGCATTTT. It encodes CASSGSGTEYQPQHF.

J is TRBJ2-4 and V is TRBV30; D is unresolved. CDR3 length: 12 residues. V was cut by 0 bases and J by 8 bases, with 8 bases left in between. The germline CDR1 and CDR2 sequences are GTSNPN and SVGIG (reference sequence). CDR3 in amino acids: CAWSVDADIQYF. As DNA, the CDR3 is TGTGCCTGGAGTGTAGATGCGGACATTCAGTACTTC.

A single count supports this clone. The chain combines TRBV6-6 with TRBJ2-7, with a weak D call TRBD2 (6 bases). V was pared by 0 bases and J by 6 bases, with 12 bases between. This CDR3 region has 14 residues. CDR1 MNHNY and CDR2 SVGAGI come from the germline V gene (reference sequence). The CDR3 coding sequence is TGTGCCAGCAGTTACTCGAGTGGGGGAGGCGAGCAGTACTTC. Amino acids: CASSYSSGGGEQYF.